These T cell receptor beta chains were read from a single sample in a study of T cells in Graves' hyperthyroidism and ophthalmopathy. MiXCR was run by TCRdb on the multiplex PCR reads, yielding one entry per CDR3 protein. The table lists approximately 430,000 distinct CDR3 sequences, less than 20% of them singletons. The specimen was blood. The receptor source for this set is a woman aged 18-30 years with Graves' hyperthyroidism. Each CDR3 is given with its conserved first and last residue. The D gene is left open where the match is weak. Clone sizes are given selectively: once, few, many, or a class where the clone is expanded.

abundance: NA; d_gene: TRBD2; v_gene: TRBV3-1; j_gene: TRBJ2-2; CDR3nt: TGTGCCAGCAGCCAATCATCGCGGGGGGGATCCGGGGAGCTGTTTTTT; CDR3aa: CASSQSSRGGSGELFF
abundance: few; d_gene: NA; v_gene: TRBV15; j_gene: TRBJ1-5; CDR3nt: TGTGCCACCAGCAGAGATAATTGGCTAAACCGGGCCGGGGATCAGCCCCAGCATTTT; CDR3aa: CATSRDNWLNRAGDQPQHF
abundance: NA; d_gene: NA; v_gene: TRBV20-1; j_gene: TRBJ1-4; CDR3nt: TGCAGTGCTAGAGAATTCGGAACTAATGAAAAACTGTTTTTT; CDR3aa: CSAREFGTNEKLFF
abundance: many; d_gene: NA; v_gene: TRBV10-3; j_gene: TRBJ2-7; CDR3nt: TGTGCCATCAGTGAAGGGGGACCCTACGAGCAGTACTTC; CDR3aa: CAISEGGPYEQYF
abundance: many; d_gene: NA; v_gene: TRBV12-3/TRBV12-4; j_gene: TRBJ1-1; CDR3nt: TGTGCCAGCAGTTTAGATTGGGCTGAAGCTTTCTTT; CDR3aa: CASSLDWAEAFF
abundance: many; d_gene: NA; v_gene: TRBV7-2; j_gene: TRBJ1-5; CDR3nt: TGTGCCAGCAGCCCAGAGGCTAGCAATCAGCCCCAGCATTTT; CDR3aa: CASSPEASNQPQHF
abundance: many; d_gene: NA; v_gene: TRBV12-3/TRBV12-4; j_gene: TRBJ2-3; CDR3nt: TGTGCCAGCAGTTTGGGGACCACCCCCCCCACAGATACGCAGTATTTT; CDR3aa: CASSLGTTPPTDTQYF
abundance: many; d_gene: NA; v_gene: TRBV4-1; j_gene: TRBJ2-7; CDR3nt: TGCGCCAGCAGCCAAGTCCAGGTCTCCTACGAGCAGTACTTC; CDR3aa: CASSQVQVSYEQYF
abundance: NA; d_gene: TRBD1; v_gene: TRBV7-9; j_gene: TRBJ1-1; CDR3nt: TGTGCCCCCAGGGGGGTGAACACTGAAGCTTTCTTT; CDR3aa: CAPRGVNTEAFF
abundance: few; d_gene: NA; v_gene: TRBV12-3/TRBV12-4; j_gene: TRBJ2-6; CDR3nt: TGTGCCAGCAGTTCTCGTTCTGGGGCCAACGTCCTGACTTTC; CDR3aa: CASSSRSGANVLTF
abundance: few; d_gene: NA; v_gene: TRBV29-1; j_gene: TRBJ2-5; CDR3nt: TGCAGCGCCCCCAATCCAACTCGAGAGACCCAGTACTTC; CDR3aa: CSAPNPTRETQYF
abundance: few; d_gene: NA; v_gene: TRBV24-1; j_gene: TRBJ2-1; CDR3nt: TGTGCCACCAGTGATCCAAGCGGGCTCTCCTACAATGAGCAGTTCTTC; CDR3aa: CATSDPSGLSYNEQFF
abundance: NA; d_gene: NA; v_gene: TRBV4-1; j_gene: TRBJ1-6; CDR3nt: TGCGCCAGCAGCCCTGCGGGGGGCTGGACCTATAATTCACCCCTCCACTTT; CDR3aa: CASSPAGGWTYNSPLHF
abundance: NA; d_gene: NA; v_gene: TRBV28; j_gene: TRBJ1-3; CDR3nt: TGTGCCAGCAGTGAGCCGAGGACTGGAAACACCATATATTTT; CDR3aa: CASSEPRTGNTIYF
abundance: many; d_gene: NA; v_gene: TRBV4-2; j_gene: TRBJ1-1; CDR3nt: TGTGCCAGCAGCCAAGTCGGCACAGATGAAGCTTTCTTT; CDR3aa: CASSQVGTDEAFF
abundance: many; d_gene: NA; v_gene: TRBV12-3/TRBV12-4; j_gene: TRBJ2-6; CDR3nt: TGTGCCAGCAGTTTACAAGCTGGGGCCAACGTCCTGACTTTC; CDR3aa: CASSLQAGANVLTF
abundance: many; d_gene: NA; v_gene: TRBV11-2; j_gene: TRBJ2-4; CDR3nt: TGTGCCAGCAGCCCACTGAGGGGACCCCCCTGGGAGAACATTCAGTACTTC; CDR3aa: CASSPLRGPPWENIQYF
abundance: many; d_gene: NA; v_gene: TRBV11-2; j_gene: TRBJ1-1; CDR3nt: TGTGCCAGCAGCTTAGATCTAATCGGGGGGTATGATGAAGCTTTCTTT; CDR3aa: CASSLDLIGGYDEAFF
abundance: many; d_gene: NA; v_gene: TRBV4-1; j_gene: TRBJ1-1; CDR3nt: TGCGCCAGCAGCCGAATCCCTTTCGGGGGGCCTACTGAAGCTTTCTTT; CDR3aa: CASSRIPFGGPTEAFF
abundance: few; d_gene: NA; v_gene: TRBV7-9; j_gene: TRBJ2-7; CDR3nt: TGTGCCAGCAGCACTTCGACTCGCCGTTGGGCCTACGAGCAGTACTTC; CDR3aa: CASSTSTRRWAYEQYF
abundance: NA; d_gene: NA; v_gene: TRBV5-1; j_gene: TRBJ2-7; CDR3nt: TGCGCCAGCAGCTTGGGGGCAGAAAGAGAGCAGTACTTC; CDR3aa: CASSLGAEREQYF
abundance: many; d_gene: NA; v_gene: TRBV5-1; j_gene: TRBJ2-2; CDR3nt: TGCGCCAGCACCCTTTCCGACTCTGGCGGGGAGCTGTTTTTT; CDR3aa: CASTLSDSGGELFF
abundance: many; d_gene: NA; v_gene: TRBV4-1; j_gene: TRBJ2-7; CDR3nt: TGCGCCAGCAGCCAAGCTGGCCGGCCCTGGGGGCGAGAAAACTCCTACGAGCAGTACTTC; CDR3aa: CASSQAGRPWGRENSYEQYF
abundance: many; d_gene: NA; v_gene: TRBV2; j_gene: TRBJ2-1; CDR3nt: TGTGCCAGCCAAGGCAGCCTGGGGGAGCAGTTCTTC; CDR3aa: CASQGSLGEQFF
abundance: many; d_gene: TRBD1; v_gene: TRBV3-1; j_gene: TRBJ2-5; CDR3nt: TGTGCCAGCAGCCAAGAGGGACAGGAGCAAGAGACCCAGTACTTC; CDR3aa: CASSQEGQEQETQYF
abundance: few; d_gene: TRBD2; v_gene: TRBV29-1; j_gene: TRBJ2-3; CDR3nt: TGCAGCGGGACAGCGGGGGATAGCACAGATACGCAGTATTTT; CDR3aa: CSGTAGDSTDTQYF
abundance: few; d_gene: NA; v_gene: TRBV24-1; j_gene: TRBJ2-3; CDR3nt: TGTGCCACCAGTGATCTATCCACAGATACGCAGTATTTT; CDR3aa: CATSDLSTDTQYF
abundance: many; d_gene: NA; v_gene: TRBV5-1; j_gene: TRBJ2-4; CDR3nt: TGCGCCAGCAGCTTGGCAGGATCCAAAAACATTCAGTACTTC; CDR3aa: CASSLAGSKNIQYF
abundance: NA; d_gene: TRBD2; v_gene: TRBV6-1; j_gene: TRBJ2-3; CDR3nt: TGTGCCAGCTCCCCTAGCGGGACTACAGATACGCAGTATTTT; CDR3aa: CASSPSGTTDTQYF
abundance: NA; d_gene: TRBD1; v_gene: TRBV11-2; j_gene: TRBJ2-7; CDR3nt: TGTGCCAGCAGCCCCCACGGGACAGGGGCTACGGCGCAGTACTTC; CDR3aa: CASSPHGTGATAQYF
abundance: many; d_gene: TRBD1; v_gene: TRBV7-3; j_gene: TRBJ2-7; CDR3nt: TGTGCCAGCAGCTTACGGGACAGCTACTACGAGCAGTACTTC; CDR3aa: CASSLRDSYYEQYF
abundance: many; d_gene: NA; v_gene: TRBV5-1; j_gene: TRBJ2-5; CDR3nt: TGCGCCAGCAGCTTTGTGGGGCCGGAAGAGACCCAGTACTTC; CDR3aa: CASSFVGPEETQYF
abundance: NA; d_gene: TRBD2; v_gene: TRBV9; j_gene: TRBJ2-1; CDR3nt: TGTGCCAGCAGCGTAGTTGCGGGGGGGACGAATGAGCAGTTCTTC; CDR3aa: CASSVVAGGTNEQFF
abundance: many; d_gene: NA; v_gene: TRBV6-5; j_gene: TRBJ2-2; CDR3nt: TGTGCCAGCAGTTACGACCCCGGGGAGCTGTTTTTT; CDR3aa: CASSYDPGELFF
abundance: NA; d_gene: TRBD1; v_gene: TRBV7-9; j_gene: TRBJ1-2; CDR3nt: TGTGCCAGCAGTTCGGGACAGGGGTTGTATGGCTACACCTTC; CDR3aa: CASSSGQGLYGYTF
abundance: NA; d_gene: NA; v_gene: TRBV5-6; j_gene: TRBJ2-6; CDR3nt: TGTGCCAGCGCCCCATCGGCTGGGGCCAACGTCCTGACTTTC; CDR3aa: CASAPSAGANVLTF
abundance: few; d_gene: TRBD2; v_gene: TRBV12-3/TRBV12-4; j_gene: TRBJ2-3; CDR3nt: TGTGCCACCCAGGGGCTAGCGGGGGGCACAGATACGCAGTATTTT; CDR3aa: CATQGLAGGTDTQYF
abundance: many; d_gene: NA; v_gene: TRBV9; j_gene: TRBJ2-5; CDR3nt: TGTGCCAGCAGCGCGTGGGGGACGGACATCTTCAGGACCCAGTACTTC; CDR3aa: CASSAWGTDIFRTQYF
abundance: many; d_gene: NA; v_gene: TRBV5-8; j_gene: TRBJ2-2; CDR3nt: TGTGCCAGCAGCAGAGTTGGACAGCTCGCGAACACCGGGGAGCTGTTTTTT; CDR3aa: CASSRVGQLANTGELFF
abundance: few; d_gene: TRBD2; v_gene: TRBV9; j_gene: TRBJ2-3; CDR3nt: TGTGCCAGCAGCGCGGGCGTGGCGGGAGGGCCTGGTACGCAGTATTTT; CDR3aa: CASSAGVAGGPGTQYF
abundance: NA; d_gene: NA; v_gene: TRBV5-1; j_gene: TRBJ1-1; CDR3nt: TGCGCCAGCAAGCGGGAAGGAGGGAACACTGAAGCTTTCTTT; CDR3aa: CASKREGGNTEAFF
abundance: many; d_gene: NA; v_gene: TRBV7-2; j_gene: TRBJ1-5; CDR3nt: TGTGCCAGCAGCTTAACTTTCTTTCCGGCCCGAACGGGTGCTCAGCCCCAGCATTTT; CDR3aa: CASSLTFFPARTGAQPQHF
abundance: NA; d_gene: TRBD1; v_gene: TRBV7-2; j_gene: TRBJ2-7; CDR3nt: TGTGCCAGCAGCTTAGATAACAGGGGGCACGAGCAGTACTTC; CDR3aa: CASSLDNRGHEQYF
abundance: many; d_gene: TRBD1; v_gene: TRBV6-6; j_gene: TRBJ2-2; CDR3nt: TGTGCCAGCAGTTACTATCTGGGCAGGGGGCGCGTCGGGGAGCTGTTTTTT; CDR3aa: CASSYYLGRGRVGELFF
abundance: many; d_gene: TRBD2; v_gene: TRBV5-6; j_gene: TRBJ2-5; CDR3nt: TGTGCCAGCAGCACCAGTCCGGGGCTAGCGGGGCAAGAGACCCAGTACTTC; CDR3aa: CASSTSPGLAGQETQYF
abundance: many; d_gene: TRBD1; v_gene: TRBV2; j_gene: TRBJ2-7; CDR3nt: TGTGCCAGCAGAAGAACAGGGGGCGACTACGAGCAGTACTTC; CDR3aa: CASRRTGGDYEQYF
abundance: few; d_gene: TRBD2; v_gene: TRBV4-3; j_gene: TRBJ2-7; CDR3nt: TGCGCCAGCAGCCAAGTAGCGGGAGAAGATTACGAGCAGTACTTC; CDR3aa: CASSQVAGEDYEQYF
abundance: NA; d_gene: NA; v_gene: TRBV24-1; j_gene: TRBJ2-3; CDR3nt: TGTGCCACCAGTGTGCCGGGGGGCGACACAGATACGCAGTATTTT; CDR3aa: CATSVPGGDTDTQYF
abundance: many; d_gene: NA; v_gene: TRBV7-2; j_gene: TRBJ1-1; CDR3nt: TGTGCCAGCAGCTTATACGGCAGCCCTAACACTGAAGCTTTCTTT; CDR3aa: CASSLYGSPNTEAFF
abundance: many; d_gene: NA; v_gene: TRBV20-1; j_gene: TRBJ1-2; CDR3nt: TGCAGTGCCAGGTCGGGTGATGGCTACACCTTC; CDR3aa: CSARSGDGYTF
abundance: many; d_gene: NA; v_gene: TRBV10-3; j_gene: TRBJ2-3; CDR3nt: TGTGCCATCAGAGAAACAGATACGCAGTATTTT; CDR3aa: CAIRETDTQYF
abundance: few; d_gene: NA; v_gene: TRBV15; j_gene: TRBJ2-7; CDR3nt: TGTGCCACCAGCAGGGAGGGGAGTACCTACGGGGAGCAGTACTTC; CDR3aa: CATSREGSTYGEQYF